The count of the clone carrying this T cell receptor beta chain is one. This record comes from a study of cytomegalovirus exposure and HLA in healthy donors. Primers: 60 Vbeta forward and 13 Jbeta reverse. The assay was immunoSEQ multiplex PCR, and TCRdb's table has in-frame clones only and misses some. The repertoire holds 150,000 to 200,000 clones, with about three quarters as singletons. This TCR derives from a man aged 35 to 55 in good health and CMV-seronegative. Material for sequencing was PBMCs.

The CDR3 reads CASSAGQMIVDTQYF. The DNA of the CDR3 is TGTGCCAGCAGCGCAGGACAGATGATAGTCGATACGCAGTATTTT. This chain joins TRBV5-4 and TRBJ2-3; a possible D gene is TRBD1 (6 bases). This CDR3 comprises 15 residues. The germline V and J ends were trimmed by 4 bases and 6 bases, with 18 bases remaining between them. Germline V CDR1 and CDR2: SGHNT, YYREEE (reference sequence).